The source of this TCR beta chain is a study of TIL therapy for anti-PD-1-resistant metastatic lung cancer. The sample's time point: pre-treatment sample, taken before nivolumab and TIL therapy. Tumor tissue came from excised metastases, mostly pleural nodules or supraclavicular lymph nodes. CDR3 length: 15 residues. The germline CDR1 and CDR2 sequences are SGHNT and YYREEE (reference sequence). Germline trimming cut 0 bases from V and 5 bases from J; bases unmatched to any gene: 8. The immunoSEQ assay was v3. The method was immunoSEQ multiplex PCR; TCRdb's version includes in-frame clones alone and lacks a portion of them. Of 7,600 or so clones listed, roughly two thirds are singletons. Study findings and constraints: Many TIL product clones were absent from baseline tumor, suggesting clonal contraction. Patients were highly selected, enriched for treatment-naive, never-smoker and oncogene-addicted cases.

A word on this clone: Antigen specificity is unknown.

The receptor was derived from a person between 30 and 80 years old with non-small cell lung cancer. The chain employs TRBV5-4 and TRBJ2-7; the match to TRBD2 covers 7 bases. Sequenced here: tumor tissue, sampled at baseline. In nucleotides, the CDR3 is TGTGCCAGCAGCTTGGACGGACTAGTGAGTGACGAGCAGTACTTC. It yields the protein CASSLDGLVSDEQYF.